The T cell receptor beta chain described here comes from a study of blood T cells in healthy people across ages. A second about 6 to 12 cycle PCR used barcoded and J-beta primers. TCRdb re-called the 5' RACE reads through MiXCR, storing one row per CDR3 protein. The sample yields about 1 million distinct CDR3 sequences, around 27% seen once. Each donor had roughly 10 milliliters of peripheral blood drawn. V gave up 4 bases and J gave up 5 bases; unmatched junction bases: 18. Germline loops: CDR1 SQVTM, CDR2 ANQGSEA. This CDR3 is 17 amino acids long. These records were also assigned to another study, of T cells of mothers and their children.

Sequenced: blood. The clonotype originates from a girl aged 2 to 10 in good health. The V and J genes are TRBV29-1 and TRBJ1-2, with TRBD1 matching over 8 bases. Written as DNA, the CDR3 is TGCAGCGTTGCACTTTCTGTTGTAGCAGGGGGCCCTTATGGCTACACCTTC. Amino acids: CSVALSVVAGGPYGYTF.